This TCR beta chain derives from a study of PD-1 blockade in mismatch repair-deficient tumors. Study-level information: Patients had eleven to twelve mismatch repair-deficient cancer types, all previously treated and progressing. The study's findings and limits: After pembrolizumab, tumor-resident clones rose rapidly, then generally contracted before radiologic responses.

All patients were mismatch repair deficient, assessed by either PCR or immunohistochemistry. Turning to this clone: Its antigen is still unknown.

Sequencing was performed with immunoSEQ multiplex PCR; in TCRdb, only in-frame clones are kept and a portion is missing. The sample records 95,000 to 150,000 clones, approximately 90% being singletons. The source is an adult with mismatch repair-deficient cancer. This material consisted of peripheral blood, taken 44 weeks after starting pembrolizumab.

The CDR3 here is CASSYSAGGPDEQYF. Here the CDR3 DNA reads TGTGCCAGCAGTTACTCTGCGGGAGGGCCTGACGAGCAGTACTTC. The rearrangement uses TRBV6-5 and TRBJ2-7, with 9 bases lining up with TRBD2. V was clipped by 0 bases and J by 5 bases; unmatched bases: 5. This CDR3 has 15 residues. CDR1 MNHEY and CDR2 SVGAGI come from the germline V gene.